The 17 T cell receptor beta chains below all came from one sample that was sequenced in a study of STAT5B mutations in CD4+ large granular lymphocyte leukemia. The protocol was immunoSEQ multiplex PCR, while the TCRdb copy is restricted to in-frame clones and leaves out a portion. The repertoire holds nearly 30,000 clones, with 65% to 80% as singletons. The sample comprised CD4+ T cells from blood buffy coats. The receptor source for this set is a human donor in good health.

V gene TRBV4-1 combines with J gene TRBJ2-7; 15 nucleotides align to TRBD2. The CDR3 sequence is 16 residues long. V shed 6 bases, J shed 3 bases, and the junction held 6 bases outside the gene matches. Germline CDR1 is MGHRA and CDR2 is YSYEKL. In DNA form, the CDR3 reads TGCGCCAGCAGTGCGGGACTAGCGGGGGGATTCTACGAGCAGTACTTC. This encodes CASSAGLAGGFYEQYF.

V is TRBV7-9 and J is TRBJ2-4; D gene ambiguous. V was clipped by 1 base and J by 4 bases, with 17 bases between them. The germline CDR1 and CDR2 sequences are SEHNR and FQNEAQ (reference sequence). The length of the CDR3 is 17 residues. In DNA, the CDR3 is TGTGCCAGCAGCTTAGTCGACTTAAGGATGGAGAAAAACATTCAGTACTTC. It translates to CASSLVDLRMEKNIQYF.

This clone was detected only once. J is TRBJ2-5 and V is TRBV2; a weak D match, TRBD1 (7 bases). CDR1 is SNHLY, CDR2 FYNNEI, per germline. The CDR3 is 14 residues long. The V end lost 7 bases, the J end lost 7 bases, and 19 bases lay between the germline ends. The CDR3 loop reads CASTREGAGGTQYF. CDR3 nucleotides: TGTGCCAGCACCCGAGAGGGGGCCGGGGGGACCCAGTACTTC.

This sequence joins TRBV7-9 and TRBJ2-5; possibly TRBD2 for D (6 bases). Gene TRBJ2-7 matches the end of the DNA better, so the J call may be wrong. Germline V gene sequence: CDR1 SEHNR, CDR2 FQNEAQ (reference sequence). This CDR3 contains 17 residues. CDR3 residues: CASSPPFGRGFSYEQYF. CDR3 sequence (DNA): TGTGCCAGCAGCCCTCCTTTCGGGCGGGGATTCTCCTACGAGCAGTACTTC.

This clone was observed a few times. J is TRBJ1-2 and V is TRBV6-1; 9 bases fit TRBD1. Germline V gene sequence: CDR1 MNHNS, CDR2 SASEGT. J lost 6 bases, V lost 5 bases, and 4 bases had no gene match. The CDR3 covers 13 residues. CDR3 bases: TGTGCCAGCAGTTCAGGGACAGGGAATGGCTACACCTTC. It yields the protein CASSSGTGNGYTF.

This chain links TRBV9 with TRBJ1-4, with 7 bases fitting TRBD1. Per germline, CDR1 SGDLS and CDR2 YYNGEE. V lost 0 bases, J lost 6 bases, and 2 bases stayed unmatched. This CDR3 has 14 residues. The CDR3 here is CASSVDRGHEKLFF. CDR3 coding DNA: TGTGCCAGCAGCGTAGACAGGGGCCATGAAAAACTGTTTTTT.

The chain links TRBV7-2 to TRBJ2-1, with 10 bases that match TRBD2. The V and J ends lost 1 base and 4 bases, in that order; junction bases with no gene match: 1. The CDR3 spans 15 residues. Germline-derived CDR1 and CDR2 are SGHTA and FQGNSA. In DNA, the CDR3 is TGTGCCAGCAGCTTAGATAGCGGGGGGTACAATGAGCAGTTCTTC. This codes for CASSLDSGGYNEQFF.

This clone has only a few counts. The chain has TRBV19 and TRBJ1-1; no clear D. CDR3 length equals 14 residues. Trimming took 3 bases from V and 0 from J, leaving 8 bases between them. CDR1 is LNHDA and CDR2 is SQIVND in the germline V gene (reference sequence). The CDR3 region is CASSIPELNTEAFF. CDR3 DNA sequence: TGTGCCAGTAGTATCCCCGAGCTGAACACTGAAGCTTTCTTT.

In this sample, this clone turned up a few times. J is TRBJ1-4 and V is TRBV20-1; D is unresolved. This CDR3 is 11 amino acids long. V was pared by 6 bases and J by 7 bases, with 9 bases between. The germline V gene encodes CDR1 DFQATT and CDR2 SNEGSKA (reference sequence). The CDR3 here is CSAPHSEKLFF. The CDR3 DNA sequence: TGCAGTGCACCGCATAGTGAAAAACTGTTTTTT.

The rearrangement links TRBV6-6 to TRBJ2-3; D is undetermined. The ends were cut back, 4 bases at V and 5 bases at J, with 7 bases in the middle. Per the germline V gene, CDR1 is MNHNY and CDR2 is SVGAGI (reference sequence). The length of the CDR3 is 12 residues. The chain's CDR3 is CASSSGIDTQYF. The CDR3 DNA is TGTGCCAGCAGTTCCGGAATAGATACGCAGTATTTT.

The chain combines TRBV10-3 with TRBJ1-2; possible D gene TRBD1, 6 bases. Germline-derived CDR1 and CDR2 are ENHRY and SYGVKD. V was shortened by 7 bases and J by 3 bases, with 6 bases between the two germline ends. The CDR3 is made up of 11 amino acids. In DNA, the CDR3 is TGTGCCATCACAGGGGACTATGGCTACACCTTC. This gives the protein CAITGDYGYTF.

The chain's CDR3 is CASSVSLGGNTIYF. CDR3 sequence (DNA): TGTGCCAGCAGTGTATCTCTGGGCGGAAACACCATATATTTT. This chain connects TRBV25-1 to TRBJ1-3; no reliable D call. The CDR3 runs 14 residues. Trimming stripped 4 bases from V and 4 bases from J, with 11 bases between. CDR1 and CDR2 from the germline V gene are MGHDK and SYGVNS.

The chain employs TRBV7-2 and TRBJ1-2, with TRBD1 matching 7 bases. CDR3 length: 15 amino acids. Trimming at V came to 3 bases and at J to 0 bases, leaving 4 bases not matched to a gene. Germline CDR1 reads SGHTA; CDR2 reads FQGNSA. The CDR3, as DNA: TGTGCCAGCAGCTTCCCTGGACAGGCTAACTATGGCTACACCTTC. Translated, it gives CASSFPGQANYGYTF.

This sequence joins TRBV6-5 and TRBJ2-4; D tentatively fits TRBD1 or TRBD2 (5 bases each). V was cut by 4 bases and J by 0 bases, with 10 bases left in between. Germline CDR1 is MNHEY and CDR2 is SVGAGI. The CDR3 covers 15 residues. The CDR3 region has the DNA TGTGCCAGCAGTTCCCTAGGGACAGCCAAAAACATTCAGTACTTC. Translated, it gives CASSSLGTAKNIQYF.

This clone has a handful of counts. This sequence joins TRBV7-2 and TRBJ1-2, with 9 bases aligning to TRBD1. The J segment lost 4 bases and the V segment lost 5 bases, leaving 8 bases of the junction unmatched. Germline CDR1 SGHTA, CDR2 FQGNSA. The CDR3 totals 15 residues. CDR3 loop: CASSEAGTGSYGYTF. CDR3 coding DNA: TGTGCCAGCAGCGAGGCCGGGACAGGGAGCTATGGCTACACCTTC.

The chain carries TRBV7-8 and TRBJ2-5; the match to TRBD1 covers 10 bases. From germline, CDR1 is SGHVS and CDR2 FQNEAQ. The CDR3 is 16 amino acids. The V segment lost 3 bases and the J segment 5 bases; nucleotides outside the gene matches: 9. Here the CDR3 reads CASSFYRDRGSETQYF. CDR3 nucleotides: TGTGCCAGCAGCTTTTACCGGGACAGGGGTTCGGAGACCCAGTACTTC.

The chain couples TRBV28 to TRBJ1-6; 7 bases align to TRBD1. CDR1 and CDR2 from the germline V gene are MDHEN and SYDVKM. The CDR3 totals 15 residues. V was clipped by 4 bases and J by 0 bases; unmatched bases: 0. The CDR3 protein is CASSWDSSYNSPLHF. The CDR3 DNA reads as TGTGCCAGCAGTTGGGACAGCTCCTATAATTCACCCCTCCACTTT. Variable domain in full (rest from reference TRBV28 and TRBJ1-6): DVKVTQSSRYLVKRTGEKVFLECVQDMDHENMFWYRQDPGLGLRLIYFSYDVKMKEKGDIPEGYSVSREKKERFSLILESASTNQTSMYLCASSWDSSYNSPLHFGNGTRLTVT.